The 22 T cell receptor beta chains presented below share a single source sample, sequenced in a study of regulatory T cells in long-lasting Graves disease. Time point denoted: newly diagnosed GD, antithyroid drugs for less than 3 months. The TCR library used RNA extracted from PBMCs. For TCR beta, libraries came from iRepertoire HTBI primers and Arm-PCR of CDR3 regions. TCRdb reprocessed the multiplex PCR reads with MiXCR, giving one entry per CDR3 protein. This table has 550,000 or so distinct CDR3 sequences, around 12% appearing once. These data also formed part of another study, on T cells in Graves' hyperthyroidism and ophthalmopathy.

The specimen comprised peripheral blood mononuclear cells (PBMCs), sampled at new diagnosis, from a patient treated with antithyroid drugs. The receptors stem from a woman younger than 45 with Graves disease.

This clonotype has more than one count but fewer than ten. The CDR3 region is CSAREGTSGRPPGELFF. As DNA, the CDR3 is TGCAGTGCTAGGGAAGGGACTAGCGGGAGGCCCCCCGGGGAGCTGTTTTTT. The rearrangement joins TRBV20-1 to TRBJ2-2; 15 bases are shared with TRBD2. Germline values: CDR1 DFQATT, CDR2 SNEGSKA (reference sequence). Trimming removed 3 bases from V and 6 bases from J; junction bases left unmatched: 8. The CDR3 loop spans 17 amino acids.

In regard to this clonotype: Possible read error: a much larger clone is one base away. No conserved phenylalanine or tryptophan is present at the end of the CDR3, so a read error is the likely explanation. The CDR3 DNA is TGTGCCAGCAGCCAAGATCGTAGGGGCCCTTCCCAGCAGTACTCC. Translating gives CASSQDRRGPSQQYS. V gene TRBV3-1 combines with J gene TRBJ2-7; D might be TRBD1 (5 bases). The V end was cut by 0 bases, the J end by 8 bases, with 17 bases between. The germline CDR1 and CDR2 sequences are LGHDT and YNNKEL (reference sequence). The CDR3 contains 15 residues.

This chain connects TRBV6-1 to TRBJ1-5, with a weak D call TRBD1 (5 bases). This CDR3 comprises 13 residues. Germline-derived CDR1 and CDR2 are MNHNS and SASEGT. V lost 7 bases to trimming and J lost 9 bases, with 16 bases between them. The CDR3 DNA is TGTGCCAGCACTCCAATCGAGAGGGGGCCCCAGCATTTT. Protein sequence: CASTPIERGPQHF.

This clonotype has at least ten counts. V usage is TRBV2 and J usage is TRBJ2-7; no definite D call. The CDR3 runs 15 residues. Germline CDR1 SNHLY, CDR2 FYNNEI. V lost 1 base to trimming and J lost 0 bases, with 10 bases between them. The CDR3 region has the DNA TGTGCCAGCAGTGAAGTCGACTCAAACTCCTACGAGCAGTACTTC. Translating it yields CASSEVDSNSYEQYF.

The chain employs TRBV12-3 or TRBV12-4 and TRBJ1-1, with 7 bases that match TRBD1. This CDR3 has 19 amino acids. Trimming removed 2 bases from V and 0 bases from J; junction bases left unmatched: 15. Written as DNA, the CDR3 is TGTGCCAGCAGTTTATTGGCAGGGACAGAAACCTACATGAACACTGAAGCTTTCTTT. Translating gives CASSLLAGTETYMNTEAFF.

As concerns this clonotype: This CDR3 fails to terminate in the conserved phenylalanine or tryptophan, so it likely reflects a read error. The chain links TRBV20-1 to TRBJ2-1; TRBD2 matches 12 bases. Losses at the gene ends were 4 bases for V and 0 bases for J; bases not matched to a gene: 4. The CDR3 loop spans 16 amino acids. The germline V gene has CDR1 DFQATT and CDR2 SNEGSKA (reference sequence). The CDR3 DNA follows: TGCAGTGCTATACTAGCGGGAGGCTCCTCCTACAATGAGCAGTTCTTG. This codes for CSAILAGGSSYNEQFL.

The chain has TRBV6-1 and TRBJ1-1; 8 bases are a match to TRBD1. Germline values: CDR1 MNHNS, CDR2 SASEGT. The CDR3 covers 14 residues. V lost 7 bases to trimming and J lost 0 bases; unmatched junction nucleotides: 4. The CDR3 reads CASNPTGVNTEAFF. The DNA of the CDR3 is TGTGCCAGCAATCCGACAGGGGTGAACACTGAAGCTTTCTTT.

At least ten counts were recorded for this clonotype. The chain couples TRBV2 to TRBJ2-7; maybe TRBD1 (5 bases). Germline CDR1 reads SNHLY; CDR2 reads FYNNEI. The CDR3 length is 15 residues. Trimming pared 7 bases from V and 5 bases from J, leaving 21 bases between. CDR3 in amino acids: CASTKKVAGLDEQYF. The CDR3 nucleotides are TGTGCCAGCACCAAGAAGGTTGCAGGGTTGGACGAGCAGTACTTC.

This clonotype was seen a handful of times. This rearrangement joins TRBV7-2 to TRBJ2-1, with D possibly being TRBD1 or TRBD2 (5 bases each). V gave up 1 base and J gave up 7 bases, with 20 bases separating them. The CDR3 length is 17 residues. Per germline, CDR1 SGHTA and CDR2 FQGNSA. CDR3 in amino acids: CASSLVAPRGRANEQFF. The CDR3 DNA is TGTGCCAGCAGCTTAGTAGCCCCGAGGGGCAGGGCTAATGAGCAGTTCTTC.

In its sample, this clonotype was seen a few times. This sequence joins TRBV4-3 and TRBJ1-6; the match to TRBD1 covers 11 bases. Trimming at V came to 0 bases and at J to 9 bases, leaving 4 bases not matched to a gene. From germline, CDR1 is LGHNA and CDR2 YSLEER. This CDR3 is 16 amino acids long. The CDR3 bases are TGCGCCAGCAGCCAAGATTACGGGACAGGGGGTTCACCCCTCCACTTT. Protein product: CASSQDYGTGGSPLHF.

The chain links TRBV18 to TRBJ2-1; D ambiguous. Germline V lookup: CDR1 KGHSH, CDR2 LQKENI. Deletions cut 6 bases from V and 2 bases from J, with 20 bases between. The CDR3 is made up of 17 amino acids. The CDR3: CASSPPGSGPTYNEQFF. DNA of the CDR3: TGTGCCAGCTCCCCCCCCGGATCCGGACCAACCTACAATGAGCAGTTCTTC.

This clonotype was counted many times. The CDR3 coding sequence is TGTGCCACCCGGGGTACGACTAGCGGGCGTTACGAGCAGTACTTC. It codes for CATRGTTSGRYEQYF. V usage is TRBV10-3 and J usage is TRBJ2-7, with 10 bases that match TRBD2. The CDR3 is 15 residues long. Losses at the gene ends were 10 bases for V and 4 bases for J; bases not matched to a gene: 13. Germline V gene sequence: CDR1 ENHRY, CDR2 SYGVKD.

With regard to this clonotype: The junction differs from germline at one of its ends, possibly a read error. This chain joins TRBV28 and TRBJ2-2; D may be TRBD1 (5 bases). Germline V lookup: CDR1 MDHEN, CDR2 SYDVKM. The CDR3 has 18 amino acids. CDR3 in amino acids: CARSLIRWGSENTGELFF. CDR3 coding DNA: TGTGCCCGCAGTTTAATCCGGTGGGGCAGCGAGAACACCGGGGAGCTGTTTTTT. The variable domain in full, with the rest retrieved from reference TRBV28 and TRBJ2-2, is DVKVTQSSRYLVKRTGEKVFLECVQDMDHENMFWYRQDPGLGLRLIYFSYDVKMKEKGDIPEGYSVSREKKERFSLILESASTNQTSMYLCARSLIRWGSENTGELFFGEGSRLTVL.

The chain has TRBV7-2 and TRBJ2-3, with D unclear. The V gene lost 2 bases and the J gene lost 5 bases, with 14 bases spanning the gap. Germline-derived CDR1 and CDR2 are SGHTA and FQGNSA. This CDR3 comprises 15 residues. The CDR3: CASSLTADRVDTQYF. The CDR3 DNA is TGTGCCAGCAGCTTAACGGCCGATAGGGTAGATACGCAGTATTTT.

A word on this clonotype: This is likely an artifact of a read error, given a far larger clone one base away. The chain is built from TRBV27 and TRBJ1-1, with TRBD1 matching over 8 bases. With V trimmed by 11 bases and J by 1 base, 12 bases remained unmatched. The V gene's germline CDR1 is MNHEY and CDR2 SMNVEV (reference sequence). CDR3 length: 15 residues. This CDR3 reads CAGRRRQGSNTEAFF. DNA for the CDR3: TGTGCCGGCCGTCGGAGACAGGGGTCGAACACTGAAGCTTTCTTT.

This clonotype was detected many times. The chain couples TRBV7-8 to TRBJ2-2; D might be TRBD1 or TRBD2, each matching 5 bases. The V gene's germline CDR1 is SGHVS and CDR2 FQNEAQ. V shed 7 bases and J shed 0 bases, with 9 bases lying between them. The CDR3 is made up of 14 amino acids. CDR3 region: CASTGGTNTGELFF. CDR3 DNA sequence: TGTGCCAGCACTGGGGGAACGAACACCGGGGAGCTGTTTTTT.

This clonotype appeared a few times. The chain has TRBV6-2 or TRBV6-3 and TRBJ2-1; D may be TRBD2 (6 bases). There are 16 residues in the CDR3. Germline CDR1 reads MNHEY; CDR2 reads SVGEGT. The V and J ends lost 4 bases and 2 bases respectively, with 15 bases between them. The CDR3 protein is CASSSSHRGTYNEQFF. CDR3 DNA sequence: TGTGCCAGCAGTTCATCTCACCGGGGGACCTACAATGAGCAGTTCTTC.

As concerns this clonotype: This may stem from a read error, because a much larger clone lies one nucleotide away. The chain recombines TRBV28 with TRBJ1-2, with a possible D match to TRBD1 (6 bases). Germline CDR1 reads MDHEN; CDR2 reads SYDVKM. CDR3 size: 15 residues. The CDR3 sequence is CAGSLPGAVHYGYTF. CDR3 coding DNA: TGTGCCGGCAGCTTACCGGGGGCGGTTCACTATGGCTACACCTTC.

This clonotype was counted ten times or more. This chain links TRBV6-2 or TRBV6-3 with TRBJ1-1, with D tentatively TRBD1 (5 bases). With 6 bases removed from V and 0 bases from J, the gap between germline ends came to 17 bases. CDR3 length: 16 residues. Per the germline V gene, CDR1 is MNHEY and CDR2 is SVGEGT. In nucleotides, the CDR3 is TGTGCCAGCAGCCTCCAGGTAGGGGCGATGAACACTGAAGCTTTCTTT. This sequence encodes CASSLQVGAMNTEAFF.

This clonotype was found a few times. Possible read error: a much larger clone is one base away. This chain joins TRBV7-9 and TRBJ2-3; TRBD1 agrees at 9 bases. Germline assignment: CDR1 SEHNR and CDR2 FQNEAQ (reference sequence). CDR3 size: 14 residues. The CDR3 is CVSSLGTGLDTQYF. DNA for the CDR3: TGTGTCAGCAGCCTCGGGACAGGGTTAGATACGCAGTATTTT.

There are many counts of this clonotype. CDR3 region: CASSLAWVGSGKSHEQYF. The CDR3 nucleotides read TGTGCCAGCAGTTTAGCCTGGGTGGGGTCAGGGAAGTCTCACGAGCAGTACTTC. The chain couples TRBV12-3 or TRBV12-4 to TRBJ2-7, with TRBD1 as a possible D gene (5 bases). Trimming left V 0 bases short and J 5 bases short, with 23 bases between. This CDR3 has 18 amino acids.

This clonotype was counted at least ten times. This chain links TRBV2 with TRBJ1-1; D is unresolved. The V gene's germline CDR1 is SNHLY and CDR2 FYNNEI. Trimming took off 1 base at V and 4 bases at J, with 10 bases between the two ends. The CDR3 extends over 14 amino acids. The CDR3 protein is CASSEGVAGTEAFF. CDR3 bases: TGTGCCAGCAGTGAAGGGGTCGCTGGCACTGAAGCTTTCTTT.